Only one count was recorded for the clone carrying this TCR beta chain. The CDR3 spans 12 residues. Per the original methods: From reference gene primer amplification, estimates of nucleated cell counts were derived. Profiling relied on immunoSEQ multiplex PCR, and the TCRdb table lists in-frame clones only, not all of them. The DNA was the basis for D and trimming; V, J and clone size are from that table. The sample lists about 290,000 clones, around 90% seen once, with 0.94% in the top ten. This entry is derived from a study of blood T cell repertoires in COVID-19. Study summary: Samples of COVID-19 (acute and convalescent) were obtained from the United States, Italy and Spain. The cDNA or gDNA used as material had been derived from T cells, B-cell-depleted T cells, or PBMCs.

The V gene is TRBV21-1, the J gene TRBJ2-7; the table names TRBD1, a call not compared with the DNA. TRBV21-1 represents a pseudogene. The origin of this receptor is a woman between 35 and 50 years old who had recovered from COVID-19. The sample consisted of peripheral blood. The CDR3 coding sequence is TGTGCCAGCAGCCATTACATGTACGAGCAGTACTTC. Protein sequence: CASSHYMYEQYF.